A selection of T cell receptor beta chains follows, all from one sample in a study of shared clonotypes between healthy human individuals. Here immunoSEQ multiplex PCR was the method, and the copy in TCRdb shows in-frame clones only, minus some. The table lists 2 million to 2.5 million clones, over 85% of them singletons. Sequencing input: naive CD4+ T cells sorted from blood. These receptors all stem from a man aged 18 to 29 in good health. The CDR3 runs from the conserved cysteine through the conserved F or W. Fields, in order: D gene, J gene, V gene, clone size, CDR3 DNA, CDR3 protein. The D gene is left open where the match is weak. The listing skips clone size in some rows; elsewhere it reads once, few, many or a size class.

-	TRBJ1-2	TRBV10-1	-	TGCGCCAGCAGTGACCTCTACAGTCCCCATGGCTACACCTTC	CASSDLYSPHGYTF
-	TRBJ2-2	TRBV5-1	-	TGCGCCAGCAGCGTCGACAGGAACACCGGGGAGCTGTTTTTT	CASSVDRNTGELFF
-	TRBJ1-5	TRBV28	-	TGTGCCAGCAGCTTACAGGTTAGCAATCAGCCCCAGCATTTT	CASSLQVSNQPQHF
-	TRBJ1-6	TRBV6-5	once	TGTGCCAGCAGTTCGGTAGGGCGGCAGGGACGATCACCCCTCCACTTT	CASSSVGRQGRSPLHF
TRBD1	TRBJ1-2	TRBV7-3	-	TGTGCCAGCAGCCCTAGGACAGGGTCGAACTATGGCTACACCTTC	CASSPRTGSNYGYTF
TRBD2	TRBJ2-5	TRBV5-1	-	TGCGCCAGCAGCACGGGACTAGCGCGTTCTATCCAAGAGACCCAGTACTTC	CASSTGLARSIQETQYF
-	TRBJ1-4	TRBV9	-	TGTGCCAGCAGCGTATCTGCACAGGGAACTAATGAAAAACTGTTTTTT	CASSVSAQGTNEKLFF
-	TRBJ2-3	TRBV6-5	-	TGTGCCAGCCTTCGCGACCATACGCAGTATTTT	CASLRDHTQYF
-	TRBJ1-3	TRBV29-1	-	TGCAGCGTTGCTACGGACTCTGGAAACACCATATATTTT	CSVATDSGNTIYF
-	TRBJ1-2	TRBV4-1	-	TGCGCCAGCAGCCCGGGGGGCAGGGCCAAGACTAACTATGGCTACACCTTC	CASSPGGRAKTNYGYTF
-	TRBJ1-2	TRBV27	-	TGTGCCAGCAGTTTAAGAGGGGACTATGGCTACACCTTC	CASSLRGDYGYTF
TRBD1	TRBJ1-3	TRBV4-3	once	TGCGCCAGCAGCCAAGATATGGGGGACAGGGTAGGAAACACCATATATTTT	CASSQDMGDRVGNTIYF
-	TRBJ2-7	TRBV5-1	few	TGCGCCAGCAGCTTGTCAGGGGCCTACGAGCAGTACTTC	CASSLSGAYEQYF
TRBD2	TRBJ2-5	TRBV25-1	-	TGTGCCAGCAGTGATCCGACTAGCGGGGGGGCCGCGGGCCAGTACTTC	CASSDPTSGGAAGQYF
-	TRBJ2-2	TRBV10-1	-	TGCGCCAGCAGTAGGGGTATGACCACCACCGGGGAGCTGTTTTTT	CASSRGMTTTGELFF
TRBD1	TRBJ1-2	TRBV6-1	-	TGTGCCAGCAGTGGGGGGACAGGTTGGATCTATGGCTACACCTTC	CASSGGTGWIYGYTF
-	TRBJ1-1	TRBV18	-	TGTGCCAGCTCACCCGCCACTGAAGCTTTCTTT	CASSPATEAFF
-	TRBJ2-7	TRBV11-2	-	TGTGCCAGCAGCTTAGAGGTAGTGCTAGCGAAGTACTTC	CASSLEVVLAKYF
-	TRBJ1-5	TRBV21-1	-	TGTGCCAGCAGCAACCGGGACAGAGAAGGTCAGCCCCAGCATTTT	CASSNRDREGQPQHF
TRBD2	TRBJ2-3	TRBV5-1	-	TGCGCCAGCAGCTTGCCTAGCGGCGTTAGCACAGATACGCAGTATTTT	CASSLPSGVSTDTQYF
-	TRBJ1-2	TRBV7-2	-	TGTGCCAGCAGCTACACCCAAGAGGGGCTCTATGGCTACACCTTC	CASSYTQEGLYGYTF
TRBD1	TRBJ1-2	TRBV7-9	many	TGTGCCAGCAGCTTAGCCGGGACAGACTATGGCTACACCTTC	CASSLAGTDYGYTF
TRBD1	TRBJ2-2	TRBV5-6	-	TGTGCCAGCAGCTTAGCGGACAGGGCCACCGGGGAGCTGTTTTTT	CASSLADRATGELFF
-	TRBJ2-7	TRBV19	-	TGTGCCAGTAGTTTCGACACCATCTCCTACGAGCAGTACTTC	CASSFDTISYEQYF
-	TRBJ2-5	TRBV2	-	TGTGCCAGCAGAGCGACAGTGGGGGAGACCCAGTACTTC	CASRATVGETQYF
-	TRBJ2-3	TRBV4-3	-	TGCGCCAGCAGCCAGCTCCGGGACGACTTACAGGATACGCAGTATTTT	CASSQLRDDLQDTQYF
TRBD1	TRBJ2-7	TRBV5-1	-	TGCGCCAGCTCCCGGGACAGTACCTACGAGCAGTACTTC	CASSRDSTYEQYF
-	TRBJ1-4	TRBV28	-	TGTGCCAGCCTAGGGGGGCATAGTGAAAAACTGTTTTTT	CASLGGHSEKLFF